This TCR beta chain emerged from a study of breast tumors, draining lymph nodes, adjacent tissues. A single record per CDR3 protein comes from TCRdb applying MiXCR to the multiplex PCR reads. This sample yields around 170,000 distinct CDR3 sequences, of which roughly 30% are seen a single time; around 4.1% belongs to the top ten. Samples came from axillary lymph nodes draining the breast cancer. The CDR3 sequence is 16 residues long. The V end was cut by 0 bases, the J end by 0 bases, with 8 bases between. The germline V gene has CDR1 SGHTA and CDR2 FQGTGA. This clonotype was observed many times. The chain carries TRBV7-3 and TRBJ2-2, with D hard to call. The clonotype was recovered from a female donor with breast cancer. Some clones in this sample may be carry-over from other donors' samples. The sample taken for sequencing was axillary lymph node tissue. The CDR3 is CASSLTRDSNTGELFF. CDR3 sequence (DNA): TGTGCCAGCAGCTTAACAAGGGATTCGAACACCGGGGAGCTGTTTTTT.